These 6 T cell receptor beta chains share one sample of origin, sequenced in a study of CD4 T cells in relation to SARS-CoV-2 and coronaviruses. Their antigens are not known. Some clones are missing from TCRdb's copy, which holds only in-frame ones; the method was immunoSEQ multiplex PCR. The sample lists some 15,000 clones; more than 75% were seen once. The unexposed donors gave CD4+ T cells in about 2011-2019, prior to COVID-19. The cells were cultured for under 13 days before CD4+ T cells were isolated. The sequencing input was CD4+ T cells from PBMCs, cultured in vitro. The receptors originated from a human donor in good health.

Only a few counts were recorded for this clone. The chain couples TRBV5-5 to TRBJ2-5; 7 nucleotides line up with TRBD2. The CDR3 has 13 amino acids. V lost 2 bases to trimming and J lost 3 bases; unmatched junction nucleotides: 1. CDR1 SGHKS and CDR2 YYEKEE come from the germline V gene (reference sequence). CDR3 sequence: CASSFGGEETQYF. As DNA, the CDR3 is TGTGCCAGCAGCTTTGGGGGGGAAGAGACCCAGTACTTC. The variable domain in full, with the rest retrieved from reference TRBV5-5 and TRBJ2-5, is DAGVTQSPTHLIKTRGQQVTLRCSPISGHKSVSWYQQVLGQGPQFIFQYYEKEERGRGNFPDRFSARQFPNYSSELNVNALLLGDSALYLCASSFGGEETQYFGPGTRLLVL.

Within the sample, this clone is large. The chain couples TRBV29-1 to TRBJ1-5; D is undetermined. Trimming removed 4 bases from V and 1 base from J, with 8 bases in between. CDR1 and CDR2 from the germline V gene are SQVTM and ANQGSEA. This CDR3 region has 13 residues. The CDR3 region is CSVVTGSNQPQHF. CDR3 bases: TGCAGCGTTGTAACCGGCAGCAATCAGCCCCAGCATTTT.

The genes are TRBV10-3 and TRBJ1-1, with 8 bases fitting TRBD1. The CDR3 sequence is 15 residues long. Germline-derived CDR1 and CDR2 are ENHRY and SYGVKD. Trimming removed 5 bases from V and 1 base from J; junction bases left unmatched: 6. The CDR3 bases are TGTGCCATCAGTACGACGGGACAGGAGAACACTGAAGCTTTCTTT. It translates to CAISTTGQENTEAFF.

This clone was counted only a few times. The rearrangement joins TRBV12-5 to TRBJ2-7; D uncertain. This CDR3 region has 15 residues. V was shortened by 3 bases and J by 4 bases, with 16 bases between the two germline ends. Germline loops: CDR1 LGHNT, CDR2 FRNRAP. DNA for the CDR3: TGTGCTAGTGGTTTCAGACTGGACGGAGTATACGAGCAGTACTTC. It encodes CASGFRLDGVYEQYF.

V usage is TRBV6-2 or TRBV6-3 and J usage is TRBJ2-1; 7 bases match TRBD1. Trimming took 2 bases from V and 4 from J; bases not matched to a gene: 2. The CDR3 loop spans 14 amino acids. Looked up from germline, CDR1 is MNHEY and CDR2 is SVGEGT. Written as DNA, the CDR3 is TGTGCCAGCAGTTACCGGGACAGTTACAATGAGCAGTTCTTC. Its translation: CASSYRDSYNEQFF.

This clone came up a few times. CDR3 loop: CASSPPTGTGRYEQYF. The CDR3 DNA reads TGTGCCAGCAGCCCCCCGACGGGGACAGGCCGCTACGAGCAGTACTTC. V and J are TRBV11-2 and TRBJ2-7; 8 positions match TRBD1. CDR1 and CDR2 (germline): SGHAT, FQNNGV. This CDR3 comprises 16 residues. Trimming cost V 5 bases and J 3 bases; bases outside gene matches: 12.